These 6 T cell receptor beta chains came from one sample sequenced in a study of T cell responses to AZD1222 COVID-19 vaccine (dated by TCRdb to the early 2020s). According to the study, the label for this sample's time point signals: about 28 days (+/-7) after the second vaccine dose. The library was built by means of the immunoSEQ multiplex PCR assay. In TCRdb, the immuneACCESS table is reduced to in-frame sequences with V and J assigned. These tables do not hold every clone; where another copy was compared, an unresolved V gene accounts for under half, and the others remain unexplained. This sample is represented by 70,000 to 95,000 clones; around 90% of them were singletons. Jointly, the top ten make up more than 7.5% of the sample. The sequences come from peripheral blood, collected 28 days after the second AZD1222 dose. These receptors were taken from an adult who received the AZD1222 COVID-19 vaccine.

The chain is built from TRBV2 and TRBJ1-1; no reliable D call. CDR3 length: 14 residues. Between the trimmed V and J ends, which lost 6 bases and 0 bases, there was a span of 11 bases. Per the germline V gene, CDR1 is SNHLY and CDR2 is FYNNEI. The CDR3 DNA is TGTGCCAGCAGCCAAACCGGGGTGAACACTGAAGCTTTCTTT. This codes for CASSQTGVNTEAFF.

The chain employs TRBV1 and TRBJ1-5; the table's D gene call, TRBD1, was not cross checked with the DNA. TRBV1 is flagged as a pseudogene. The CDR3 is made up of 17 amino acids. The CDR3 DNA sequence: TGCACCAGCAGCCAACGGGACCCGGGACAGGTGGATCAGCCCCAGCATTTT. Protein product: CTSSQRDPGQVDQPQHF.

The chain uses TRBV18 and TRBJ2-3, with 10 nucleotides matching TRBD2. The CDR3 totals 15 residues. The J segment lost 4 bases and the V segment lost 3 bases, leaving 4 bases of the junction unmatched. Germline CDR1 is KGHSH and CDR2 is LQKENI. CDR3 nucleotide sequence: TGTGCCAGCTCACCGACTAGCGGGTCGTCAGATACGCAGTATTTT. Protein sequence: CASSPTSGSSDTQYF.

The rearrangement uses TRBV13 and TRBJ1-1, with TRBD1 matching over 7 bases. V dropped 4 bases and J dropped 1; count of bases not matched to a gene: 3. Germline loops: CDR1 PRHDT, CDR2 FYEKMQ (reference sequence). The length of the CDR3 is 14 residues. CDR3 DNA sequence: TGTGCCAGCAGCTACCGACAGGGGAACACTGAAGCTTTCTTT. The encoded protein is CASSYRQGNTEAFF.

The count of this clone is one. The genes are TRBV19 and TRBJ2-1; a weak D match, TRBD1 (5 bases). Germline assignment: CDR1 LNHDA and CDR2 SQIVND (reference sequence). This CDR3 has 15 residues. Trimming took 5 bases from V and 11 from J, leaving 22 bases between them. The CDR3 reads CASSVKGWGNEQQFF. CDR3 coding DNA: TGTGCCAGTAGTGTCAAGGGATGGGGCAATGAGCAGCAGTTCTTC.

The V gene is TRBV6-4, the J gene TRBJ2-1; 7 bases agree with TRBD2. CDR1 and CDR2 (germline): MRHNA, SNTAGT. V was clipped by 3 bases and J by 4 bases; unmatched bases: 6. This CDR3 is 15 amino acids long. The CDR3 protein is CASSEGTSAYNEQFF. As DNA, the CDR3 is TGTGCCAGCAGTGAGGGTACTAGCGCTTACAATGAGCAGTTCTTC.